The source of this T cell receptor beta chain is a study of CD8 T cells in Susac syndrome. Study-wide results and caveats: Susac syndrome CD4+ T cell repertoires showed no clonal expansion.

This clonotype appeared a single time. The antigen is not known. From blood CD8+ and CD4+ T cells, the TCR beta chain was sequenced. Per germline, CDR1 PRHDT and CDR2 FYEKMQ (reference sequence). The CDR3 totals 14 residues. Germline trimming cut 4 bases from V and 4 bases from J; bases unmatched to any gene: 6. Random hexamers primed reverse transcription of about 0.45 to 1 ug RNA. Across 54 Vbeta and 13 Jbeta, TCR beta CDR3 was amplified with immunoSEQ multiplex PCR. TCRdb itself ran the immunoSEQ multiplex PCR reads through MiXCR, one entry per CDR3 protein. Of about 140,000 distinct CDR3 sequences listed, about 95% are singletons.

The sequence was obtained from a human donor with Susac syndrome. The V gene is TRBV13, the J gene TRBJ1-2; 7 bases are shared with TRBD1. Sequencing input: CD4+ T cells from PBMCs. The CDR3 here is CASSSNRGSYGYTF. Written as DNA, the CDR3 is TGTGCCAGCAGCTCGAACAGGGGATCCTATGGCTACACCTTC.